This T cell receptor (beta chain) was sequenced for a study of blood T cell repertoires in COVID-19. The overall study: COVID-19 samples, acute and convalescent, were from the United States, Italy and Spain. T cells, B-cell-depleted T cells, or PBMCs provided the cDNA or gDNA that served as material.

The germline CDR1 and CDR2 sequences are SGHTA and FQGNSA. This CDR3 is 13 amino acids long. V lost 5 bases and J lost 9; bases outside the gene matches: 3. In the original analysis: Nucleated cell number was recorded as an estimate derived from reference gene primer amplification. The table came from immunoSEQ multiplex PCR; TCRdb's copy has only in-frame clones and leaves some out. That table gives V, J and clone size, and the DNA gave D and trimming. The sample carries more than 200,000 clones, 84% recorded once. Recruited during active infection, patients (from Seattle) were subsequently followed longitudinally.

The receptor's source is a woman of 80 years or more with COVID-19, enrolled during active disease. The chain is built from TRBV7-2 and TRBJ1-6, with 8 bases matching TRBD1. What was sequenced was peripheral blood. The chain's CDR3 is CASSTTGGSPLHF. CDR3 nucleotide sequence: TGTGCCAGCAGCACAACAGGGGGTTCACCCCTCCACTTT.